This T cell receptor beta chain is drawn from a study of T cells in Graves' hyperthyroidism and ophthalmopathy (dated by TCRdb to the late 2010s). For context, the study as a whole: Peripheral blood samples were taken at the time of initial diagnosis, prior to any treatment. A discovery cohort of about 95 patients, roughly 43 with Graves' ophthalmopathy and over 55 with stable Graves' hyperthyroidism, was used to find distinguishing TCR V-J signatures. Whether ophthalmopathy could be predicted prospectively was tested in an independent validation cohort made up of under 20 hyperthyroidism patients plus 17 patients who later progressed to ophthalmopathy. The 100 discovery patients were divided at random into training and test sets in a 7:3 ratio. The study also compared thyroid tissue and blood T-cell repertoires from several Graves' hyperthyroidism patients. Once sampling was done, hyperthyroidism patients were given methimazole at a starting dose of 30 mg daily, whereas ophthalmopathy patients were given high-dose intravenous methylprednisolone. The paper reports TCR Vbeta CDR3 sequencing of 140 or so peripheral blood samples: around 45 ophthalmopathy, over 70 hyperthyroidism and around 17 progressor patients.

Here is what the overall study found, with its caveats: During validation, the model predicted progression to ophthalmopathy a median of roughly 7.1 months ahead of onset, with roughly 65% sensitivity and 72.22% specificity. Sample size was not statistically predetermined, and investigators were not blinded to group allocation. Most expanded thyroid clonotypes (frequency above 0.001) were also detected in blood, suggesting blood repertoires may reflect thyroid immune responses. In cross-validation, a model built on a 13 V-J signature told ophthalmopathy apart from stable hyperthyroidism with 87.88% sensitivity and approximately 81% specificity, and in testing the same model reached 80%/75%.

Ophthalmopathy patients had moderately to severely active disease, Clinical Activity Score of at least 3, NOSPECS grade of at least 4, and duration under 3 months. Patients with uncontrolled infections, other autoimmune diseases, pregnancy or lactation were excluded. Diagnoses relied on clinical symptoms, serum thyroxine and TRAb, thyroid ultrasound and orbital computed tomography. PBMCs were separated from 10 ml of fresh peripheral blood using Ficoll-Paque density gradient centrifugation. Total RNA was extracted using Trizol reagent, and RNA quality was assessed on an Agilent 2100 Bioanalyzer. This clonotype was detected ten times or more. Its specific antigen is unknown. No qualities accompany the bases; no much larger clone lies one base away. The CDR3 spans 15 residues, from the cysteine through the phenylalanine. The CDR3 DNA has 45 bases and is translated from base 1. CDR1 and CDR2 were assigned from the germline V gene (reference sequence) as LGHDT and YNNKEL. Trimming removed 1 base from V and 2 bases from J, leaving 10 bases between the germline ends.

TCR beta CDR3 regions were amplified from RNA transcripts. The first round of RT-PCR for the TCR CDR3 was performed with the HTBI primer set and the Qiagen OneStep RT-PCR kit. The libraries were constructed in a second round of multiplex PCR and then size-selected and purified. The libraries were sequenced on an Illumina HiSeq2000 using paired-end 100 bp reads. The study's own analysis went as follows. SOAPnuke was used to process the raw data, with reads discarded if the reads contained adapters or uncalled bases, had a mean Phred below 15, or lacked an exact constant-primer or identifier match. COPE v1.2.5 was used to merge the high-quality paired reads, and each unique nucleotide sequence was defined as a clonotype. MiTCR v1.1 was used to align clonotypes to the IMGT TRBV, TRBD and TRBJ reference segments. Only V-J combinations with frequency above 0.0001, covering approximately 99% of repertoires, were analysed. A TCS score was defined as the ratio of F50 (clonal expansion) to E x V (chaos), with BLOSUM62-based TCRdist applied between CDR3 peptides within each V-J. Welch's t-statistics and random forest reduced 500 to 650 V-J features to 10 to 15, which were used in a naive Bayes classifier (R e1071). TCRdb reran the public reads through fastp at Q25 and MiXCR, keeping productive beta chains. Each CDR3 protein appears once, grouped with its most common genes and DNA. TCRdb's processing, not the study's, gives the V and J calls here. The sample table contains hundreds of thousands of distinct CDR3 sequences; only one count was recorded for just under 20% of them. The ten largest clones represent about half of the sample.

In this chain, TRBV3-1 is recombined with TRBJ2-3, with the D segment identity uncertain. The source of this sequence is a middle-aged man with Graves' ophthalmopathy. Sequenced material: blood. The bases read TGTGCCAGCAGCCAAGCGGCCCGCCCCACAGATACGCAGTATTTT. Its protein is CASSQAARPTDTQYF.